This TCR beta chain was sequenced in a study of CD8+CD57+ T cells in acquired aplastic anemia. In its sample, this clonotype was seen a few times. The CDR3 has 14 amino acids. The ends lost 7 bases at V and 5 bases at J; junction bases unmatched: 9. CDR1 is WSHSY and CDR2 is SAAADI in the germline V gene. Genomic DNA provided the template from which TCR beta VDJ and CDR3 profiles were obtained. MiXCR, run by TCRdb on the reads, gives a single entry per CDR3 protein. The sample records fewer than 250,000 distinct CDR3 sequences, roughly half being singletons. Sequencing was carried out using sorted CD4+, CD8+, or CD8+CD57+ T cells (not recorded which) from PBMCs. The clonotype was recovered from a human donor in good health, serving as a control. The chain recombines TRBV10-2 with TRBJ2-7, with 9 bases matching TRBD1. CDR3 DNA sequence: TGCGCCAGCAACGCCGGGACAGGGATCAACGAGCAGTACTTC. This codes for CASNAGTGINEQYF.